The rows below give T cell receptor beta chains drawn from one sample of a study of control samples from healthy donors and cancer patients. TCRdb keeps only in-frame clones here, not all; method: immunoSEQ multiplex PCR. Of about 160,000 clones listed, 80% to 95% were seen once; the top ten hold roughly 6.2%. The sample comprised blood. The receptor set was obtained from a man younger than 35 in good health. Each CDR3 is given with its conserved first and last residue. D genes are given only for firm matches. Expanded clones are given a class, and other clones once, few, many or no size at all.

clone_size: .
d_call: .
v_call: TRBV7-3
j_call: TRBJ2-5
cdr3_aa: CASSPQDKQETQYF
cdr3_nt: TGTGCCAGCAGCCCCCAGGACAAACAAGAGACCCAGTACTTC

clone_size: .
d_call: .
v_call: TRBV9
j_call: TRBJ1-4
cdr3_aa: CASSVLGGYNEKLFF
cdr3_nt: TGTGCCAGCAGCGTCCTTGGGGGGTATAATGAAAAACTGTTTTTT

clone_size: once
d_call: TRBD2
v_call: TRBV9
j_call: TRBJ2-1
cdr3_aa: CASSPWTSGSYNEQFF
cdr3_nt: TGTGCCAGCAGCCCATGGACTAGCGGTTCCTACAATGAGCAGTTCTTC

clone_size: .
d_call: TRBD1
v_call: TRBV4-1
j_call: TRBJ2-2
cdr3_aa: CASSLLTGGNTGELFF
cdr3_nt: TGCGCCAGCAGCCTACTAACAGGGGGAAACACCGGGGAGCTGTTTTTT

clone_size: once
d_call: .
v_call: TRBV4-1
j_call: TRBJ2-1
cdr3_aa: CASSQERASSYNEQFF
cdr3_nt: TGCGCCAGCAGCCAAGAAAGGGCTAGCTCCTACAATGAGCAGTTCTTC

clone_size: .
d_call: TRBD1
v_call: TRBV30
j_call: TRBJ1-6
cdr3_aa: CAWSVYGTGNSPLHF
cdr3_nt: TGTGCCTGGAGTGTTTATGGGACAGGGAATTCACCCCTCCACTTT

clone_size: .
d_call: TRBD1
v_call: TRBV5-5
j_call: TRBJ2-7
cdr3_aa: CASSDRVTYEQYF
cdr3_nt: TGTGCCAGCTCTGACAGGGTGACTTACGAGCAGTACTTC

clone_size: .
d_call: .
v_call: TRBV7-8
j_call: TRBJ1-1
cdr3_aa: CASTPPGNTEAFF
cdr3_nt: TGTGCCAGCACCCCGCCGGGGAACACTGAAGCTTTCTTT

clone_size: .
d_call: .
v_call: TRBV6-2/TRBV6-3
j_call: TRBJ1-1
cdr3_aa: CASSYLGNTEAFF
cdr3_nt: TGTGCCAGCAGTTACTTAGGGAACACTGAAGCTTTCTTT

clone_size: .
d_call: TRBD1
v_call: TRBV6-5
j_call: TRBJ2-3
cdr3_aa: CASSYGQEGDTQYF
cdr3_nt: TGTGCCAGCAGTTATGGACAGGAAGGGGATACGCAGTATTTT

clone_size: .
d_call: .
v_call: TRBV7-2
j_call: TRBJ2-1
cdr3_aa: CASSLVSYNEQFF
cdr3_nt: TGTGCCAGCAGCTTAGTCAGCTACAATGAGCAGTTCTTC

clone_size: once
d_call: TRBD1
v_call: TRBV4-2
j_call: TRBJ1-1
cdr3_aa: CASRDLGQTDTEAFF
cdr3_nt: TGTGCCAGCAGGGACTTGGGACAGACCGACACTGAAGCTTTCTTT

clone_size: .
d_call: TRBD2
v_call: TRBV29-1
j_call: TRBJ2-3
cdr3_aa: CSAGTSGGVDTQYF
cdr3_nt: TGCAGCGCTGGGACTAGCGGGGGGGTAGATACGCAGTATTTT

clone_size: .
d_call: .
v_call: TRBV6-5
j_call: TRBJ1-2
cdr3_aa: CASSYGGAGDYGYTF
cdr3_nt: TGTGCCAGCAGTTACGGGGGGGCGGGCGACTATGGCTACACCTTC

clone_size: .
d_call: .
v_call: TRBV9
j_call: TRBJ2-1
cdr3_aa: CASSGRMFGQFF
cdr3_nt: TGTGCCAGCAGCGGAAGGATGTTCGGGCAGTTCTTC

clone_size: .
d_call: .
v_call: TRBV6-1
j_call: TRBJ1-5
cdr3_aa: CASSEGRVVSNQPQHF
cdr3_nt: TGTGCCAGCAGTGAGGGCAGGGTGGTTAGCAATCAGCCCCAGCATTTT

clone_size: .
d_call: TRBD1
v_call: TRBV9
j_call: TRBJ1-6
cdr3_aa: CASSVERQGIDSPLHF
cdr3_nt: TGTGCCAGCAGCGTAGAAAGACAGGGAATTGATTCACCCCTCCACTTT

clone_size: .
d_call: TRBD1
v_call: TRBV27
j_call: TRBJ1-5
cdr3_aa: CASSSNADRIQPQHF
cdr3_nt: TGTGCCAGCAGTTCAAACGCGGACAGGATCCAGCCCCAGCATTTT

clone_size: .
d_call: TRBD2
v_call: TRBV30
j_call: TRBJ2-7
cdr3_aa: CAWTKPGTSGRGYEQYF
cdr3_nt: TGTGCCTGGACCAAACCCGGGACTAGCGGGAGGGGGTACGAGCAGTACTTC

clone_size: .
d_call: TRBD1
v_call: TRBV5-1
j_call: TRBJ1-3
cdr3_aa: CASSSSTGVTSGNTIYF
cdr3_nt: TGCGCCAGCAGCTCCTCGACAGGGGTAACCTCTGGAAACACCATATATTTT

clone_size: .
d_call: .
v_call: TRBV28
j_call: TRBJ2-7
cdr3_aa: CASSSGYGTYEQYF
cdr3_nt: TGTGCCAGCAGCTCGGGATACGGGACCTACGAGCAGTACTTC

clone_size: .
d_call: .
v_call: TRBV5-4
j_call: TRBJ1-1
cdr3_aa: CASSLTGLDEAFF
cdr3_nt: TGTGCCAGCAGCTTGACAGGGCTTGATGAAGCTTTCTTT

clone_size: .
d_call: .
v_call: TRBV27
j_call: TRBJ2-7
cdr3_aa: CASSFGSGYEQYF
cdr3_nt: TGTGCCAGCAGTTTCGGTTCGGGCTACGAGCAGTACTTC

clone_size: .
d_call: .
v_call: TRBV5-5
j_call: TRBJ1-1
cdr3_aa: CASSLSSRNTEAFF
cdr3_nt: TGTGCCAGCAGCTTGTCCTCCCGGAACACTGAAGCTTTCTTT

clone_size: .
d_call: .
v_call: TRBV6-5
j_call: TRBJ1-2
cdr3_aa: CASSTRQGGFYGYTF
cdr3_nt: TGTGCCAGCAGTACCCGCCAGGGTGGGTTCTATGGCTACACCTTC

clone_size: .
d_call: TRBD1
v_call: TRBV6-6
j_call: TRBJ2-5
cdr3_aa: CASSFGIGDRGPQTYQETQYF
cdr3_nt: TGTGCCAGCAGCTTCGGTATTGGGGACAGGGGGCCCCAAACGTACCAAGAGACCCAGTACTTC

clone_size: .
d_call: TRBD1
v_call: TRBV30
j_call: TRBJ1-2
cdr3_aa: CAWSSTGAGYGYTF
cdr3_nt: TGTGCCTGGAGTAGCACAGGGGCTGGGTATGGCTACACCTTC

clone_size: .
d_call: TRBD2
v_call: TRBV6-5
j_call: TRBJ2-1
cdr3_aa: CATGRGTRSYNEQFF
cdr3_nt: TGTGCCACCGGGAGGGGCACCAGATCCTACAATGAGCAGTTCTTC

clone_size: .
d_call: TRBD1
v_call: TRBV5-6
j_call: TRBJ2-7
cdr3_aa: CASSPDRGIGYEQYF
cdr3_nt: TGTGCCAGCAGTCCAGACAGGGGTATAGGCTACGAGCAGTACTTC

clone_size: once
d_call: .
v_call: TRBV7-9
j_call: TRBJ2-5
cdr3_aa: CASSLLETQYF
cdr3_nt: TGTGCCAGCAGCTTATTGGAGACCCAGTACTTC

clone_size: .
d_call: TRBD1
v_call: TRBV27
j_call: TRBJ1-5
cdr3_aa: CASSFRRQGADQPQHF
cdr3_nt: TGTGCCAGCAGTTTCCGTCGGCAGGGGGCTGACCAGCCCCAGCATTTT

clone_size: .
d_call: .
v_call: TRBV7-9
j_call: TRBJ1-5
cdr3_aa: CASSFEGSNQPQHF
cdr3_nt: TGTGCCAGCAGCTTTGAAGGAAGCAATCAGCCCCAGCATTTT

clone_size: .
d_call: TRBD1
v_call: TRBV27
j_call: TRBJ1-2
cdr3_aa: CASSYRQGHYGYTF
cdr3_nt: TGTGCCAGCAGTTACAGACAGGGGCACTATGGCTACACCTTC

clone_size: .
d_call: .
v_call: TRBV4-1
j_call: TRBJ2-7
cdr3_aa: CASSQVEGTSYEQYF
cdr3_nt: TGCGCCAGCAGCCAAGTAGAAGGGACTTCCTACGAGCAGTACTTC

clone_size: .
d_call: TRBD2
v_call: TRBV9
j_call: TRBJ2-7
cdr3_aa: CASSVGGSSYEQYF
cdr3_nt: TGTGCCAGCAGCGTAGGCGGGAGCTCCTACGAGCAGTACTTC

clone_size: once
d_call: .
v_call: TRBV27
j_call: TRBJ1-2
cdr3_aa: CASSLRGNYGYTF
cdr3_nt: TGTGCCAGCAGTTTAAGAGGGAACTATGGCTACACCTTC

clone_size: .
d_call: TRBD2
v_call: TRBV28
j_call: TRBJ2-1
cdr3_aa: CASSLLREGLNEQFF
cdr3_nt: TGTGCCAGCAGTTTATTAAGGGAGGGCCTCAATGAGCAGTTCTTC

clone_size: .
d_call: TRBD2
v_call: TRBV9
j_call: TRBJ2-7
cdr3_aa: CASSYSGLAGIYEQYF
cdr3_nt: TGTGCCAGCAGCTACTCGGGACTAGCGGGAATCTACGAGCAGTACTTC

clone_size: .
d_call: .
v_call: TRBV7-2
j_call: TRBJ2-7
cdr3_aa: CASSLEWGEQYF
cdr3_nt: TGTGCCAGCAGCTTAGAATGGGGGGAGCAGTACTTC

clone_size: .
d_call: .
v_call: TRBV5-1
j_call: TRBJ2-1
cdr3_aa: CASSAMLGNEQFF
cdr3_nt: TGCGCCAGCAGCGCCATGTTGGGCAATGAGCAGTTCTTC

clone_size: few
d_call: .
v_call: TRBV28
j_call: TRBJ1-2
cdr3_aa: CASKLSWGAFGYTF
cdr3_nt: TGTGCCAGCAAATTATCCTGGGGGGCTTTTGGCTACACCTTC

clone_size: .
d_call: .
v_call: TRBV5-8
j_call: TRBJ2-1
cdr3_aa: CASSLSQFF
cdr3_nt: TGTGCCAGCAGCTTGTCCCAGTTCTTC

clone_size: .
d_call: .
v_call: TRBV3-1/TRBV3-2
j_call: TRBJ2-1
cdr3_aa: CASSQIRPGSHNEQFF
cdr3_nt: TGTGCCAGCAGCCAAATAAGGCCAGGTTCGCACAATGAGCAGTTCTTC

clone_size: .
d_call: .
v_call: TRBV6-1
j_call: TRBJ2-7
cdr3_aa: CASSEGREIHEQYF
cdr3_nt: TGTGCCAGCAGTGAGGGAAGGGAGATACACGAGCAGTACTTC

clone_size: .
d_call: .
v_call: TRBV19
j_call: TRBJ1-5
cdr3_aa: CASRAPGGHQPQHF
cdr3_nt: TGTGCCAGTAGAGCCCCCGGGGGGCATCAGCCCCAGCATTTT

clone_size: many
d_call: TRBD1
v_call: TRBV25-1
j_call: TRBJ2-2
cdr3_aa: CASSGTGDTGELFF
cdr3_nt: TGTGCCAGCAGTGGGACAGGGGACACCGGGGAGCTGTTTTTT

clone_size: .
d_call: TRBD2
v_call: TRBV7-9
j_call: TRBJ2-3
cdr3_aa: CATPAGELSSTDTQYF
cdr3_nt: TGTGCCACCCCGGCGGGGGAGCTATCTAGCACAGATACGCAGTATTTT

clone_size: .
d_call: TRBD2
v_call: TRBV27
j_call: TRBJ2-3
cdr3_aa: CASRPGRVWDTQYF
cdr3_nt: TGTGCCAGCCGACCAGGGAGGGTATGGGATACGCAGTATTTT

clone_size: .
d_call: .
v_call: TRBV7-9
j_call: TRBJ1-1
cdr3_aa: CAIRRGVTEAFF
cdr3_nt: TGTGCCATCCGACGAGGCGTGACTGAAGCTTTCTTT

clone_size: .
d_call: TRBD1
v_call: TRBV3-1/TRBV3-2
j_call: TRBJ1-5
cdr3_aa: CASSQESGGKPQHF
cdr3_nt: TGTGCCAGCAGCCAAGAATCAGGGGGGAAGCCCCAGCATTTT

clone_size: .
d_call: TRBD2
v_call: TRBV27
j_call: TRBJ2-1
cdr3_aa: CASSFGGVYNEQFF
cdr3_nt: TGTGCCAGCAGTTTCGGGGGGGTTTACAATGAGCAGTTCTTC